The 2 T cell receptor beta chains below all came from one sample that was sequenced in a study of blood T cell repertoires in COVID-19. Clones were read by immunoSEQ multiplex PCR, and TCRdb kept only the in-frame ones, dropping some. The sample records about 270,000 clones, around nine tenths being singletons. Source material: PBMCs or T cells enriched from blood (not recorded which). The origin of the receptors is a woman aged 55-69 years in a cohort exposed to, infected with or recovered from COVID-19 (not recorded which).

The V call is TRBV5-1, the J call TRBJ2-5; 11 positions match TRBD2. J gave up 5 bases and V 4 bases, and 13 bases lay outside the gene matches. CDR3 length: 17 residues. CDR1 and CDR2 (germline): SGHRS, YFSETQ. DNA of the CDR3: TGCGCCAGCAGCCCCACAGTGGGACTAGCGGCTTGGGAGACCCAGTACTTC. Translation: CASSPTVGLAAWETQYF.

The sample holds a few counts of this clone. The chain is built from TRBV2 and TRBJ1-1; D perhaps matches TRBD1 (5 bases). The germline CDR1 and CDR2 sequences are SNHLY and FYNNEI. The CDR3 is 13 amino acids. The ends were cut back, 6 bases at V and 1 base at J, with 9 bases in the middle. The CDR3 coding sequence is TGTGCCAGCAGCCTCGGACAGAACACTGAAGCTTTCTTT. It codes for CASSLGQNTEAFF.